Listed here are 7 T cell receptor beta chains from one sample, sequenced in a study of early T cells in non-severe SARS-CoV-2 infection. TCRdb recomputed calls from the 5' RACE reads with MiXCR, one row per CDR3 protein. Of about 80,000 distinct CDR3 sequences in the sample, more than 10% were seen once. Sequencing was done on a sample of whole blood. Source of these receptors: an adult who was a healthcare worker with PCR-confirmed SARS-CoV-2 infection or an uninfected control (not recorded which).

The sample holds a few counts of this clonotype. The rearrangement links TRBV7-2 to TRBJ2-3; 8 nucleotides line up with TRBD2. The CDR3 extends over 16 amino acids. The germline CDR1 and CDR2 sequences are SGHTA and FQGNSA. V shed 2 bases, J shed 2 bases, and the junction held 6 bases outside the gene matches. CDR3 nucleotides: TGTGCCAGCAGCTTACTCGGGACTAGGCCCACAGATACGCAGTATTTT. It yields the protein CASSLLGTRPTDTQYF.

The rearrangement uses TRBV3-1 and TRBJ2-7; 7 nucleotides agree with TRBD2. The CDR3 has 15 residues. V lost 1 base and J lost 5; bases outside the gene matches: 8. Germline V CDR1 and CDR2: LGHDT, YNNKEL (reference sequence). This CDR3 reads CASSQVRAGAHEQYF. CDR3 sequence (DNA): TGTGCCAGCAGCCAAGTAAGGGCGGGAGCACACGAGCAGTACTTC.

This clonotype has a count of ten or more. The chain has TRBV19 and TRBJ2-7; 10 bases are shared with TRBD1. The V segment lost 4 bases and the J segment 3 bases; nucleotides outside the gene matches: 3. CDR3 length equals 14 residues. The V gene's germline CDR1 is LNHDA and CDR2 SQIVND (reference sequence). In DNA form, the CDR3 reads TGTGCCAGTAGTAAGACAGGGGGCATCTACGAGCAGTACTTC. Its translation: CASSKTGGIYEQYF.

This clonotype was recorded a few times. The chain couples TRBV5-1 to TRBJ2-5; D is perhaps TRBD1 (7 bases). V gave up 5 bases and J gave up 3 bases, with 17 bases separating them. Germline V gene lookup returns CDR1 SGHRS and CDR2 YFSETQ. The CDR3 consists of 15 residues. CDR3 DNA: TGCGCCAGCAGTTCTGGATCAGGGGGGAAAGAGACCCAGTACTTC. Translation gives CASSSGSGGKETQYF.

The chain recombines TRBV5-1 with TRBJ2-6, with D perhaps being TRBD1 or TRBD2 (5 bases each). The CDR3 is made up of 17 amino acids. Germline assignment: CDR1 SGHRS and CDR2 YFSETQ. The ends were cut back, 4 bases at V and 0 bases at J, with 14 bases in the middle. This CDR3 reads CASSRQGPSSGANVLTF. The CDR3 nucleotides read TGCGCCAGCAGCCGTCAGGGACCGAGCTCTGGGGCCAACGTCCTGACTTTC.

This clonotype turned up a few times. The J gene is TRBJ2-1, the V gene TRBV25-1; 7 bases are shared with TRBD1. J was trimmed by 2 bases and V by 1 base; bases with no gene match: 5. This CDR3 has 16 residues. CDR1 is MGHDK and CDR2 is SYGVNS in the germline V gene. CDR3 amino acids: CASSELATGTYNEQFF. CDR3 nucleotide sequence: TGTGCCAGCAGTGAATTAGCGACAGGGACCTACAATGAGCAGTTCTTC. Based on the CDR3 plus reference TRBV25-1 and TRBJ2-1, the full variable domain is EADIYQTPRYLVIGTGKKITLECSQTMGHDKMYWYQQDPGMELHLIHYSYGVNSTEKGDLSSESTVSRIRTEHFPLTLESARPSHTSQYLCASSELATGTYNEQFFGPGTRLTVL.

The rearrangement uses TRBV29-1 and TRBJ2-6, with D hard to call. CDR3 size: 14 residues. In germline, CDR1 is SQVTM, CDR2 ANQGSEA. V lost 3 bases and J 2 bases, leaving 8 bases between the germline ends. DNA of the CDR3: TGCAGCGTTGATCTAGGGACTGGGGCCAACGTCCTGACTTTC. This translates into CSVDLGTGANVLTF. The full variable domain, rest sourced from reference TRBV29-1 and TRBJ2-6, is SAVISQKPSRDICQRGTSLTIQCQVDSQVTMMFWYRQQPGQSLTLIATANQGSEATYESGFVIDKFPISRPNLTFSTLTVSNMSPEDSSIYLCSVDLGTGANVLTFGAGSRLTVL.